The clone carrying this T cell receptor (beta chain) has just a few counts. This specimen comes from a study of blood T cell repertoires in COVID-19. Study context: Researchers got acute and convalescent COVID-19 samples from the United States, Italy and Spain.

Method: immunoSEQ multiplex PCR; TCRdb's copy keeps in-frame clones and lacks some. Of about 360,000 clones in the sample, approximately 86% are singletons; the top ten hold around 7.5%. Germline V CDR1 and CDR2: MNHEY, SVGAGI. This CDR3 contains 14 residues. V was trimmed by 4 bases and J by 8 bases, leaving 12 bases between them. V gene TRBV6-5 combines with J gene TRBJ1-6, with D uncertain. The specimen was peripheral blood. The clonotype was recovered from a woman in her sixties or seventies with COVID-19, enrolled during active disease. The DNA of the CDR3 is TGTGCCAGCAGTTTTCAACGGGTGGATTCACCCCTCCACTTT. Its protein product is CASSFQRVDSPLHF.